The sequence of this TCR beta chain was determined in a study of T cell responses to AZD1222 COVID-19 vaccine. Germline V gene data show CDR1 as MGHRA and CDR2 as YSYEKL. The CDR3 totals 15 residues. V was clipped by 0 bases and J by 6 bases; unmatched bases: 5. Repertoires were generated with immunoSEQ multiplex PCR, while TCRdb's copy carries only in-frame clones and drops some. The sample shows fewer than 120,000 clones, around 90% of them seen only once. This sequence originates from an adult who received the AZD1222 COVID-19 vaccine. This chain joins TRBV4-1 and TRBJ2-7; 10 bases agree with TRBD1. The sequenced sample was peripheral blood, obtained 28 days after the second AZD1222 dose. In DNA form, the CDR3 reads TGCGCCAGCAGCCAAGATAGGACAGGGGGACGCGAGCAGTACTTC. It codes for CASSQDRTGGREQYF.